What follows are 13 T cell receptor beta chains derived from one specimen sequenced in a study of early T cells in non-severe SARS-CoV-2 infection. TCRdb ran MiXCR on the 5' RACE reads and lists one entry per CDR3 protein. Among about 56,000 distinct CDR3 sequences listed, roughly 16% were seen once. The source was whole blood, collected at baseline. These receptors all stem from an adult who was a healthcare worker with PCR-confirmed SARS-CoV-2 infection or an uninfected control (not recorded which).

V usage is TRBV27 and J usage is TRBJ1-6; no firm D call. V lost 2 bases and J lost 7, with 9 bases in between. The CDR3 spans 14 residues. Per the germline V gene, CDR1 is MNHEY and CDR2 is SMNVEV (reference sequence). This CDR3 is CASSLHGRNSPLHF. CDR3 DNA: TGTGCCAGCAGTTTACATGGGAGGAATTCACCCCTCCACTTT.

This clonotype was detected only a few times. DNA for the CDR3: TGCAGTGCTAGCGGGAGTGGTATTGATACGCAGTATTTT. Translation: CSASGSGIDTQYF. The V gene is TRBV20-1, the J gene TRBJ2-3; TRBD2 might be the D (6 bases). Trimming shortened V by 3 bases and J by 6 bases, and 13 bases separated the two germline ends. The CDR3 spans 13 residues. Germline loops: CDR1 DFQATT, CDR2 SNEGSKA (reference sequence).

In this sample, this clonotype turned up many times. This rearrangement joins TRBV7-9 to TRBJ2-5, with 7 nucleotides matching TRBD2. Germline V CDR1 and CDR2: SEHNR, FQNEAQ (reference sequence). V shed 5 bases, J shed 2 bases, and the junction held 8 bases outside the gene matches. The CDR3 consists of 15 residues. The CDR3: CASSVWGAGQETQYF. In DNA, the CDR3 is TGTGCCAGCAGCGTTTGGGGAGCGGGGCAAGAGACCCAGTACTTC.

The V gene is TRBV7-8, the J gene TRBJ2-1, with a weak D call TRBD1 (5 bases). Trimming shortened V by 2 bases and J by 8 bases, and 19 bases separated the two germline ends. This CDR3 spans 16 amino acids. Looked up from germline, CDR1 is SGHVS and CDR2 is FQNEAQ. For the CDR3, the DNA is TGTGCCAGCAGCTTAAGGGGCGGAGCCTGGGTCCATGAGCAGTTCTTC. Its translation is CASSLRGGAWVHEQFF.

Many counts were recorded for this clonotype. V gene TRBV4-2 combines with J gene TRBJ2-2, with 10 bases aligning to TRBD2. Germline V gene sequence: CDR1 LGHNA, CDR2 YNFKEQ. The CDR3 runs 15 residues. Trimming at V came to 0 bases and at J to 6 bases, leaving 1 base not matched to a gene. The DNA for the CDR3 is TGTGCCAGCAGCCAAGAGCTAGCGGGAGCCGGGGAGCTGTTTTTT. It is translated as CASSQELAGAGELFF.

Many counts were recorded for this clonotype. The V call is TRBV7-2, the J call TRBJ2-3; 14 bases are a match to TRBD2. The V gene's germline CDR1 is SGHTA and CDR2 FQGNSA. This CDR3 spans 23 amino acids. After removal of 3 bases from V and 2 bases from J, the junction contained 22 bases not matched to a gene. Written as DNA, the CDR3 is TGTGCCAGCAGCTTCGCCAGGACTAGCGGGAGGAAAGGATCCAATGGTTACACAGATACGCAGTATTTT. Its translation is CASSFARTSGRKGSNGYTDTQYF. The full variable domain, its missing parts supplied by reference TRBV7-2 and TRBJ2-3, is GAGVSQSPSNKVTEKGKDVELRCDPISGHTALYWYRQSLGQGLEFLIYFQGNSAPDKSGLPSDRFSAERTGGSVSTLTIQRTQQEDSAVYLCASSFARTSGRKGSNGYTDTQYFGPGTRLTVL.

This clonotype was seen once. The J gene is TRBJ2-2, the V gene TRBV10-1; D is ambiguous. This CDR3 comprises 12 residues. CDR1 is WNHNN, CDR2 SYGVQD, per germline (reference sequence). Deletions cut 1 base from V and 7 bases from J, with 4 bases between. Here the CDR3 reads CASSEFFGELFF. DNA for the CDR3: TGCGCCAGCAGTGAGTTTTTCGGGGAGCTGTTTTTT.

The chain combines TRBV11-2 with TRBJ2-7; 7 bases line up with TRBD2. Germline V gene sequence: CDR1 SGHAT, CDR2 FQNNGV. The CDR3 has 18 residues. V was pared by 1 base and J by 3 bases, with 15 bases of the junction left unmatched. CDR3 DNA sequence: TGTGCCAGCAGCTTAGTCGGGGGGAACGGACTAGTCTACTACGAGCAGTACTTC. Translated: CASSLVGGNGLVYYEQYF.

V gene TRBV19 combines with J gene TRBJ2-1; D might be TRBD1 or TRBD2, each matching 5 bases. The CDR3 loop spans 13 amino acids. V was shortened by 6 bases and J by 4 bases, with 10 bases between the two germline ends. From germline, CDR1 is LNHDA and CDR2 SQIVND (reference sequence). CDR3 in amino acids: CASRGEIYNEQFF. The CDR3 nucleotides are TGTGCCAGTAGGGGGGAAATTTACAATGAGCAGTTCTTC.

The table lists this clonotype with a count of one. The chain links TRBV5-4 to TRBJ2-5; the D is unclear. This CDR3 is 13 amino acids long. CDR1 and CDR2 (germline): SGHNT, YYREEE (reference sequence). Trimming took off 4 bases at V and 5 bases at J, with 12 bases between the two ends. CDR3 residues: CASSQPFSETQYF. The DNA for the CDR3 is TGTGCCAGCAGCCAACCTTTTTCCGAGACCCAGTACTTC. The full variable domain, completed using reference TRBV5-4 and TRBJ2-5, is ETGVTQSPTHLIKTRGQQVTLRCSSQSGHNTVSWYQQALGQGPQFIFQYYREEENGRGNFPPRFSGLQFPNYSSELNVNALELDDSALYLCASSQPFSETQYFGPGTRLLVL.

The chain has TRBV18 and TRBJ1-5, with a possible D match to TRBD1 (5 bases). This CDR3 is 13 amino acids long. V was trimmed by 4 bases and J by 5 bases, leaving 9 bases between them. CDR1 KGHSH and CDR2 LQKENI come from the germline V gene. The CDR3: CASSQTDYQPQHF. In DNA, the CDR3 is TGTGCCAGCTCACAGACAGACTATCAGCCCCAGCATTTT.

This chain links TRBV11-2 with TRBJ2-7, with 9 bases aligning to TRBD1. The CDR3 spans 15 residues. Germline V gene data show CDR1 as SGHAT and CDR2 as FQNNGV. V was pared by 6 bases and J by 1 base, with 7 bases of the junction left unmatched. CDR3 protein: CASRSPGTGSYEQYF. The CDR3 nucleotides read TGTGCCAGCAGATCACCCGGGACAGGGTCCTACGAGCAGTACTTC.

V is TRBV5-1 and J is TRBJ2-1, with 14 bases lining up with TRBD2. Germline trimming cut 4 bases from V and 6 bases from J; bases unmatched to any gene: 6. CDR1 and CDR2 (germline): SGHRS, YFSETQ. The CDR3 contains 16 residues. The CDR3 region has the DNA TGCGCCAGCAGCCCTCAGGGACTAGCGGGAGCCAATGAGCAGTTCTTC. It specifies CASSPQGLAGANEQFF.